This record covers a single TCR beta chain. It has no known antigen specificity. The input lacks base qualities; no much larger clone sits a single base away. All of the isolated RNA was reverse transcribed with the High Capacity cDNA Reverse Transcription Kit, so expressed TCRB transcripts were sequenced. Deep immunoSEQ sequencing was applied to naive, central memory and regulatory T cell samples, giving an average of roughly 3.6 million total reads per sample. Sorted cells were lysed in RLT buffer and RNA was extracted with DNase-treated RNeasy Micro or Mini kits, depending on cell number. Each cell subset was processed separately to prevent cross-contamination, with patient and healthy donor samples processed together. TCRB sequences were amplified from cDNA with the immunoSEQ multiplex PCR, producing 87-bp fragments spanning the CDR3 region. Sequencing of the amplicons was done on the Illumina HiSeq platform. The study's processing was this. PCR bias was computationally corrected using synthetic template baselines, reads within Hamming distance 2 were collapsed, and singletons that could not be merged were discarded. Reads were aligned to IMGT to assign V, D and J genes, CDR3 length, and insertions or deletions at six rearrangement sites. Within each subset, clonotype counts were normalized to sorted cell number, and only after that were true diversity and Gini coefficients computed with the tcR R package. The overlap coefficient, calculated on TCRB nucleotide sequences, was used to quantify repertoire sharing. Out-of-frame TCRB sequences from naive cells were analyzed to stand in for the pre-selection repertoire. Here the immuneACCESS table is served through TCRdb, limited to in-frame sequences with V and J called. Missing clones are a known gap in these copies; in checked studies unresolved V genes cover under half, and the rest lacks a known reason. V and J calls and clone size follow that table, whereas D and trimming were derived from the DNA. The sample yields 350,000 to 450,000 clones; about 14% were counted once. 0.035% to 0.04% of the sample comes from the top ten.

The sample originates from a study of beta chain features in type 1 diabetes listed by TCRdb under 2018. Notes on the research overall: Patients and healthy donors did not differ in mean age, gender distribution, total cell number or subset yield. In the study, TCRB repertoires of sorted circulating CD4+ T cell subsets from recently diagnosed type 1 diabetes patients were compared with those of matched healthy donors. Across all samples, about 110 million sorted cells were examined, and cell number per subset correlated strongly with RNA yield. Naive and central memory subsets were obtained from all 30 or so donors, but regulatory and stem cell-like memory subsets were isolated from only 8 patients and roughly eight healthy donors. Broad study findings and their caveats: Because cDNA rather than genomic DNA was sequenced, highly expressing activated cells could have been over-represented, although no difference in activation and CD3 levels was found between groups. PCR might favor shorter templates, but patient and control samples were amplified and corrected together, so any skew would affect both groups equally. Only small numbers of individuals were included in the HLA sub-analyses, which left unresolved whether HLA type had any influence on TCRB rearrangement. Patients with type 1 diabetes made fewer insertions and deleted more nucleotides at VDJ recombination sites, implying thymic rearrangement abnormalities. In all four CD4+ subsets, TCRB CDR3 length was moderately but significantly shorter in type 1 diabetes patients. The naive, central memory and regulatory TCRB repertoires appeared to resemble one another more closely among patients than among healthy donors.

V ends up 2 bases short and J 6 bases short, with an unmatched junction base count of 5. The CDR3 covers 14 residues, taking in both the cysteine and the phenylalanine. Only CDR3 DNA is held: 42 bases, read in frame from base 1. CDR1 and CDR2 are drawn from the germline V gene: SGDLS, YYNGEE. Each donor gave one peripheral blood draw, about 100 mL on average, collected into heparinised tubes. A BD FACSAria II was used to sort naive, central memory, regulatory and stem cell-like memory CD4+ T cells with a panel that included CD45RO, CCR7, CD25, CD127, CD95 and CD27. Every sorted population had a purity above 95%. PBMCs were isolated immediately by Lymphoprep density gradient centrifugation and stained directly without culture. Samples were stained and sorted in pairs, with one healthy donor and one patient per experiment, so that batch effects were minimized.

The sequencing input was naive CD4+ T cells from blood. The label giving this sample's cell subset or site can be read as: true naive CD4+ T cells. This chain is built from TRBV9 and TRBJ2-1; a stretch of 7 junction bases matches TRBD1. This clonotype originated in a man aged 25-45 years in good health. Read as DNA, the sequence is TGTGCCAGCAGCGTCAGAGACAGGGTCAATGAGCAGTTCTTC. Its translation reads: CASSVRDRVNEQFF.